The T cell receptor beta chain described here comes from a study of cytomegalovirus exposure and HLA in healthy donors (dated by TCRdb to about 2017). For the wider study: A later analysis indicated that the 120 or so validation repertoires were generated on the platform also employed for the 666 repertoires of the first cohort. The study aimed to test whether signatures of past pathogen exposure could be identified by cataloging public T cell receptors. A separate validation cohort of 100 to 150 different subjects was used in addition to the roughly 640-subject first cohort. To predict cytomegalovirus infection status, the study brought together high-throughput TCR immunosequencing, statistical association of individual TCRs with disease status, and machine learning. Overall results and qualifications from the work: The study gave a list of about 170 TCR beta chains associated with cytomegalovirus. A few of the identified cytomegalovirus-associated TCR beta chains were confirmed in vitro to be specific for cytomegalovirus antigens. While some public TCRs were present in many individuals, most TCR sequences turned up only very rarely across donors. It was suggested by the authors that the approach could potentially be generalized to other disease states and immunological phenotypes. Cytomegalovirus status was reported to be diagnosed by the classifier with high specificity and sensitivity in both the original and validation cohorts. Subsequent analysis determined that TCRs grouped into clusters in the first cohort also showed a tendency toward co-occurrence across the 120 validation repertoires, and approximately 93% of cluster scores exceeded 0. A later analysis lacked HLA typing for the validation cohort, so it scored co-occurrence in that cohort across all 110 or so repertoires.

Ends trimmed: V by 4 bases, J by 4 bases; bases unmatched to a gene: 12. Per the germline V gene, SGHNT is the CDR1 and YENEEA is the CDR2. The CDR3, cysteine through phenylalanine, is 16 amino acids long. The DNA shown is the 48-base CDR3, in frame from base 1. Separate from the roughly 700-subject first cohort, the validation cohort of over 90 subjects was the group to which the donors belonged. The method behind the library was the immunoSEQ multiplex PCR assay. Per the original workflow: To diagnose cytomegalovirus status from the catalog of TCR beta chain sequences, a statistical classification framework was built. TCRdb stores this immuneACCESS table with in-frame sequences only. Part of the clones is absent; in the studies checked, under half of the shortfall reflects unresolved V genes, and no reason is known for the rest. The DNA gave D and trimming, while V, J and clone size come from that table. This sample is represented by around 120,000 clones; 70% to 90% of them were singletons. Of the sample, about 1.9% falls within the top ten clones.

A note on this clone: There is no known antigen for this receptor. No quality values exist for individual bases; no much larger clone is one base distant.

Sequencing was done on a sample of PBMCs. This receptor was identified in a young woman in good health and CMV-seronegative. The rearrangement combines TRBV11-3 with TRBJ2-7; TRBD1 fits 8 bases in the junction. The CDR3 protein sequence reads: CASSYLPPDRVYEQYF. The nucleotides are TGTGCCAGCAGCTATCTACCTCCGGACAGGGTTTACGAGCAGTACTTC.